The 27 T cell receptor beta chains below all came from one sample that was sequenced in a study of blood T cell repertoires in COVID-19. Some clones are missing from TCRdb's copy, which holds only in-frame ones; the method was immunoSEQ multiplex PCR. The data show around 54,000 clones, approximately 88% seen once. The sample consisted of peripheral blood. All receptors derive from a human donor in a cohort sampled during active COVID-19.

This clone appeared a few times. The chain employs TRBV19 and TRBJ2-7; D gene uncertain. Trimming shortened V by 1 base and J by 0 bases, and 7 bases separated the two germline ends. Germline CDR1 and CDR2: LNHDA and SQIVND (reference sequence). The CDR3 spans 14 residues. CDR3 coding DNA: TGTGCCAGTAGTATAGGACTCTCCTCCTACGAGCAGTACTTC. Its protein product is CASSIGLSSYEQYF.

The rearrangement uses TRBV4-3 and TRBJ2-5; 8 bases are shared with TRBD1. The germline V gene encodes CDR1 LGHNA and CDR2 YSLEER. V was clipped by 0 bases and J by 7 bases; unmatched bases: 7. This CDR3 is 15 amino acids long. The CDR3 sequence: CASSQDWTGPGTQYF. The CDR3 region has the DNA TGCGCCAGCAGCCAAGATTGGACAGGGCCCGGGACCCAGTACTTC.

The J gene is TRBJ2-1, the V gene TRBV7-2, with 13 nucleotides matching TRBD2. The CDR3 has 16 amino acids. The V gene end was trimmed by 1 base and the J gene end by 10 bases; junction bases not matched to a gene: 7. The germline CDR1 and CDR2 sequences are SGHTA and FQGNSA. The CDR3 DNA is TGTGCCAGCAGCTTAGTACTAGCGGGGGGGCCGCGAGAGCAGTTCTTC. As protein: CASSLVLAGGPREQFF.

The chain links TRBV4-3 to TRBJ1-2; D is perhaps TRBD1 (5 bases). Trimming took 1 base from V and 3 from J, leaving 9 bases between them. Germline V gives CDR1 LGHNA, CDR2 YSLEER. CDR3 length: 14 amino acids. CDR3 region: CASSQGLGDYGYTF. The CDR3 DNA follows: TGCGCCAGCAGCCAAGGGCTAGGGGACTATGGCTACACCTTC.

The chain is built from TRBV10-2 and TRBJ1-1, with TRBD1 as a possible D gene (5 bases). The germline V gene encodes CDR1 WSHSY and CDR2 SAAADI. The CDR3 sequence is 14 residues long. V lost 3 bases and J 5 bases, leaving 13 bases between the germline ends. As DNA, the CDR3 is TGCGCCAGCAGTGACGGGGGGATCGGGACTGAAGCTTTCTTT. This translates into CASSDGGIGTEAFF.

This rearrangement joins TRBV7-9 to TRBJ2-5, with 7 nucleotides matching TRBD2. Germline-derived CDR1 and CDR2 are SEHNR and FQNEAQ (reference sequence). V gave up 0 bases and J gave up 5 bases; unmatched junction bases: 6. This CDR3 is 15 amino acids long. CDR3 sequence (DNA): TGTGCCAGCAGCTTAGCCTCATGGGGAGGGGAGACCCAGTACTTC. It is translated as CASSLASWGGETQYF.

The chain recombines TRBV18 with TRBJ2-1; D call uncertain. The CDR3 is made up of 12 amino acids. Germline CDR1 and CDR2: KGHSH and LQKENI. The ends were cut back, 2 bases at V and 6 bases at J, with 5 bases in the middle. In DNA, the CDR3 is TGTGCCAGCTCACCAACCGGCAATGAGCAGTTCTTC. It is translated as CASSPTGNEQFF.

This chain uses TRBV7-9 with TRBJ1-1; D gene uncertain. CDR3 size: 13 residues. The germline gives CDR1 SEHNR, CDR2 FQNEAQ (reference sequence). Deletions cut 3 bases from V and 3 bases from J, with 8 bases between. Written as DNA, the CDR3 is TGTGCCAGCAGCTTTAGCGGGGACACTGAAGCTTTCTTT. This gives the protein CASSFSGDTEAFF.

The J gene is TRBJ2-1, the V gene TRBV7-9; 10 bases are shared with TRBD1. Trimming at V came to 5 bases and at J to 5 bases, leaving 6 bases not matched to a gene. The V gene's germline CDR1 is SEHNR and CDR2 FQNEAQ (reference sequence). This CDR3 has 15 residues. The DNA of the CDR3 is TGTGCCAGCAGCGGGGGCGGGACAGGGGACAATGAGCAGTTCTTC. Its protein product is CASSGGGTGDNEQFF.

The rearrangement joins TRBV11-1 to TRBJ2-3, with 11 bases identical to TRBD2. CDR3 length equals 19 residues. Germline V gene data show CDR1 as SGHAT and CDR2 as FQDESV (reference sequence). The J segment lost 1 base and the V segment lost 0 bases, leaving 9 bases of the junction unmatched. The CDR3 sequence is CASSLAVAGGPLGTDTQYF. The CDR3 region has the DNA TGTGCCAGCAGCTTAGCGGTAGCGGGAGGGCCTCTTGGCACAGATACGCAGTATTTT.

This chain joins TRBV25-1 and TRBJ2-1; 7 nucleotides agree with TRBD1. The germline V gene has CDR1 MGHDK and CDR2 SYGVNS. This CDR3 contains 13 residues. J was trimmed by 6 bases and V by 6 bases; bases with no gene match: 5. CDR3 protein: CASSRQGSNEQFF. As DNA, the CDR3 is TGTGCCAGCAGCCGACAGGGTAGCAATGAGCAGTTCTTC.

The rearrangement joins TRBV11-2 to TRBJ2-6, with 8 positions matching TRBD1. The trim removed 3 bases at V and 2 bases at J, leaving 9 bases unmatched. The CDR3 sequence is 18 residues long. Germline lookup yields CDR1 SGHAT and CDR2 FQNNGV. The CDR3 region has the DNA TGTGCCAGCAGCTTTTCAGGACAGGGTATTGCTGGGGCCAACGTCCTGACTTTC. Translating it yields CASSFSGQGIAGANVLTF.

The chain combines TRBV27 with TRBJ2-7; 10 bases match TRBD1. The trim removed 6 bases at V and 5 bases at J, leaving 10 bases unmatched. Germline CDR1 and CDR2: MNHEY and SMNVEV (reference sequence). CDR3 length equals 15 residues. CDR3 nucleotide sequence: TGTGCCAGCAGCCTGATGGACAGGGGGTTCGACGAGCAGTACTTC. It codes for CASSLMDRGFDEQYF.

The chain joins TRBV5-4 to TRBJ1-5; D not resolved. V shed 4 bases and J shed 6 bases, with 11 bases lying between them. Germline values: CDR1 SGHNT, CDR2 YYREEE (reference sequence). This CDR3 contains 13 residues. The chain's CDR3 is CASSLTPGQPQHF. The CDR3 bases are TGTGCCAGCAGCCTCACCCCAGGTCAGCCCCAGCATTTT.

V is TRBV25-1 and J is TRBJ2-5; TRBD2 matches 12 bases. V dropped 2 bases and J dropped 7; count of bases not matched to a gene: 11. CDR1 MGHDK and CDR2 SYGVNS come from the germline V gene. The CDR3 covers 17 residues. CDR3 sequence reads: CASSEEASGGGGGTQYF. CDR3 bases: TGTGCCAGCAGTGAAGAGGCTAGCGGGGGGGGAGGTGGGACCCAGTACTTC.

The V gene is TRBV25-1, the J gene TRBJ2-7; TRBD2 aligns across 12 bases. Trimming at V came to 5 bases and at J to 0 bases, leaving 5 bases not matched to a gene. The CDR3 sequence is 16 residues long. Germline assignment: CDR1 MGHDK and CDR2 SYGVNS. CDR3 DNA: TGTGCCAGCAGTCCTAGCGGGGGGGATAGCTCCTACGAGCAGTACTTC. This codes for CASSPSGGDSSYEQYF.

CDR3 DNA sequence: TGTGCCAGCTCACCGGGTGACAGGGGATGGTATGGCTACACCTTC. It encodes CASSPGDRGWYGYTF. The chain joins TRBV18 to TRBJ1-2; 8 bases are shared with TRBD1. The CDR3 runs 15 residues. V was pared by 3 bases and J by 5 bases, with 8 bases of the junction left unmatched. The germline V gene encodes CDR1 KGHSH and CDR2 LQKENI.

This chain joins TRBV28 and TRBJ2-1, with D tentatively TRBD2 (5 bases). V gave up 5 bases and J gave up 0 bases, with 14 bases separating them. The CDR3 covers 16 residues. Per germline, CDR1 MDHEN and CDR2 SYDVKM. The CDR3 loop reads CASSSAAGGSYNEQFF. CDR3 DNA sequence: TGTGCCAGCAGTAGCGCCGCGGGCGGCTCCTACAATGAGCAGTTCTTC.

This clone occurred once. The chain links TRBV7-9 to TRBJ1-6; maybe TRBD1 (6 bases). CDR1 and CDR2 (germline): SEHNR, FQNEAQ (reference sequence). V lost 11 bases, J lost 2 bases, and 16 bases lay in between. CDR3 length equals 15 residues. CDR3 sequence (DNA): TGTGCCTCACGGGACACCGGAACCTATAATTCACCCCTCCACTTT. Translation gives CASRDTGTYNSPLHF.

The V gene is TRBV4-3, the J gene TRBJ2-5; TRBD1 matches 8 bases. Germline CDR1 LGHNA, CDR2 YSLEER. The CDR3 is made up of 17 amino acids. J lost 4 bases, V lost 3 bases, and 13 bases had no gene match. The CDR3 DNA is TGCGCCAGCAGCCAGGCAACGGACAGGGAGGAACGAGAGACCCAGTACTTC. Its protein product is CASSQATDREERETQYF.

The chain has TRBV30 and TRBJ2-1; 10 bases are a match to TRBD2. This CDR3 region has 12 residues. Germline assignment: CDR1 GTSNPN and CDR2 SVGIG (reference sequence). After removal of 2 bases from V and 13 bases from J, the junction contained 5 bases not matched to a gene. CDR3 sequence reads: CAWSSTSGSQFF. The CDR3 nucleotides are TGTGCCTGGAGTTCGACTAGCGGGTCACAGTTCTTC.

The chain has TRBV5-6 and TRBJ2-1; 12 bases line up with TRBD2. In germline, CDR1 is SGHDT, CDR2 YYEEEE. This CDR3 contains 17 residues. J was trimmed by 4 bases and V by 1 base; bases with no gene match: 6. CDR3 sequence: CASSLNLAGGPYNEQFF. CDR3 DNA sequence: TGTGCCAGCAGCTTGAACCTAGCGGGGGGGCCTTACAATGAGCAGTTCTTC.

The chain links TRBV27 to TRBJ2-7; tentatively, D is TRBD2 (5 bases). The CDR3 has 15 amino acids. The ends were cut back, 6 bases at V and 2 bases at J, with 17 bases in the middle. Per the germline V gene, CDR1 is MNHEY and CDR2 is SMNVEV (reference sequence). This CDR3 is CASRLTITFTYEQYF. In DNA, the CDR3 is TGTGCCAGCAGGCTGACTATTACTTTTACCTACGAGCAGTACTTC.

The chain recombines TRBV18 with TRBJ1-2, with TRBD1 as a possible D gene (5 bases). V was cut by 4 bases and J by 6 bases, with 21 bases left in between. This CDR3 is built from 16 residues. Germline lookup yields CDR1 KGHSH and CDR2 LQKENI. The CDR3 sequence is CASSRDTDTRKNGYTF. In nucleotides, the CDR3 is TGTGCCAGCTCACGAGACACGGACACGAGAAAAAATGGCTACACCTTC.

The chain links TRBV30 to TRBJ1-1; 9 nucleotides match TRBD1. Trimming took 4 bases from V and 8 from J; bases not matched to a gene: 11. The CDR3 is made up of 14 amino acids. CDR1 and CDR2 (germline): GTSNPN, SVGIG (reference sequence). The CDR3 DNA reads as TGTGCCTGGACTCGAGGGGGACAGGGTTGGGAAGCTTTCTTT. Its translation: CAWTRGGQGWEAFF.

This clone occurred once. The V gene is TRBV9, the J gene TRBJ1-2, with TRBD1 as a possible D gene (5 bases). This CDR3 region has 15 residues. The V end lost 3 bases, the J end lost 3 bases, and 15 bases lay between the germline ends. Per the germline V gene, CDR1 is SGDLS and CDR2 is YYNGEE. The CDR3 nucleotides are TGTGCCAGCAGCGCAATTCTATCAGGGCACTATGGCTACACCTTC. Protein: CASSAILSGHYGYTF.

V usage is TRBV5-6 and J usage is TRBJ2-3, with TRBD2 as a possible D gene (5 bases). Between the trimmed V and J ends, which lost 3 bases and 1 base, there was a span of 12 bases. The CDR3 consists of 15 residues. Per the germline V gene, CDR1 is SGHDT and CDR2 is YYEEEE. CDR3 sequence reads: CASSWTSTGTDTQYF. The CDR3 DNA is TGTGCCAGCAGCTGGACTTCGACGGGCACAGATACGCAGTATTTT.